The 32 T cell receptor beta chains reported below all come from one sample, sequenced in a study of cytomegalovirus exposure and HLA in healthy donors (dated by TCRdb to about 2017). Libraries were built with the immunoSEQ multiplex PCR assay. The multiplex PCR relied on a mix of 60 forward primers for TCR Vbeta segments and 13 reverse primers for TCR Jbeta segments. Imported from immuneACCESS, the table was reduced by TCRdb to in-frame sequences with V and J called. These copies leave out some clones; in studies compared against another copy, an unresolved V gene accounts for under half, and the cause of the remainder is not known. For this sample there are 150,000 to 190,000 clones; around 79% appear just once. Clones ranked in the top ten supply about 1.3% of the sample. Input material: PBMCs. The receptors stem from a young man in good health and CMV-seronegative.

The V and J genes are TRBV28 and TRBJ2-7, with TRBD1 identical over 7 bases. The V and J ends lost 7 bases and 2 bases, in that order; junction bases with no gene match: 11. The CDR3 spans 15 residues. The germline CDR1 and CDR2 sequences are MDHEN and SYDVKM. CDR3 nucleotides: TGTGCCAGCACCTCAGGGGGAGTGGGGCCCTACGAGCAGTACTTC. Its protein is CASTSGGVGPYEQYF.

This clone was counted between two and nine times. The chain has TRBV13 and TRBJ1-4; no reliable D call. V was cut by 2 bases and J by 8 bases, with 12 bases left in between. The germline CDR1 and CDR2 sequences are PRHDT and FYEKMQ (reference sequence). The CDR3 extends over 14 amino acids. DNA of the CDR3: TGTGCCAGCAGCTTATCGCGGATTGAGGAAAAACTGTTTTTT. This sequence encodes CASSLSRIEEKLFF.

The CDR3: CASSQDPSDRGRPYEQYF. DNA for the CDR3: TGCGCCAGCAGCCAAGATCCTTCGGACAGGGGACGACCCTACGAGCAGTACTTC. V usage is TRBV4-1 and J usage is TRBJ2-7; 9 nucleotides match TRBD1. Per the germline V gene, CDR1 is MGHRA and CDR2 is YSYEKL. Trimming at V came to 0 bases and at J to 2 bases, leaving 11 bases not matched to a gene. CDR3 length: 18 amino acids.

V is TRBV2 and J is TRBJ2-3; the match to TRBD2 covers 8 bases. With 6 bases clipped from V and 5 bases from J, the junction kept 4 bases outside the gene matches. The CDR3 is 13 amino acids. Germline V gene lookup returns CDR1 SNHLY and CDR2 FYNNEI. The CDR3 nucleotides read TGTGCCAGCAGCGGGACTAGGGGAGATACGCAGTATTTT. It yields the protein CASSGTRGDTQYF.

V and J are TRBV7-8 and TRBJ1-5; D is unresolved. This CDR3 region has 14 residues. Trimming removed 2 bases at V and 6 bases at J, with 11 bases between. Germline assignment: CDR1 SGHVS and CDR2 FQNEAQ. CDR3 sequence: CASSLSQWSQPQHF. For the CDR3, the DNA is TGTGCCAGCAGCTTAAGTCAATGGAGTCAGCCCCAGCATTTT.

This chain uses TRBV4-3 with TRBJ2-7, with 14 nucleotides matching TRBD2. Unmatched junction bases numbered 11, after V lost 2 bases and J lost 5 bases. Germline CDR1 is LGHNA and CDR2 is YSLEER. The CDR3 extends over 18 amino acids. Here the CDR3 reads CASSQLRLAGGPRDEQYF. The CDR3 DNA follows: TGCGCCAGCAGCCAACTTAGACTAGCGGGAGGGCCAAGAGACGAGCAGTACTTC.

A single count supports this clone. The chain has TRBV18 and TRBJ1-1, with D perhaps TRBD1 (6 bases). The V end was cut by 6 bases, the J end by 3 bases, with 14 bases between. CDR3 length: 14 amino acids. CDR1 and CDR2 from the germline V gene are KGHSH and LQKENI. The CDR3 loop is CASSPGEGYTEAFF. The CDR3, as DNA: TGTGCCAGCTCTCCAGGGGAGGGTTACACTGAAGCTTTCTTT.

For the CDR3, the DNA is TGTGCCAGCAGCCTGTATAGCGGGAGCTCCTACAATGAGCAGTTCTTC. The encoded protein is CASSLYSGSSYNEQFF. The chain joins TRBV7-2 to TRBJ2-1; TRBD2 aligns across 9 bases. CDR1 SGHTA and CDR2 FQGNSA come from the germline V gene. The CDR3 is 16 amino acids. The V segment lost 5 bases and the J segment 0 bases; nucleotides outside the gene matches: 5. The full variable domain, completed using reference TRBV7-2 and TRBJ2-1, is GAGVSQSPSNKVTEKGKDVELRCDPISGHTALYWYRQSLGQGLEFLIYFQGNSAPDKSGLPSDRFSAERTGGSVSTLTIQRTQQEDSAVYLCASSLYSGSSYNEQFFGPGTRLTVL.

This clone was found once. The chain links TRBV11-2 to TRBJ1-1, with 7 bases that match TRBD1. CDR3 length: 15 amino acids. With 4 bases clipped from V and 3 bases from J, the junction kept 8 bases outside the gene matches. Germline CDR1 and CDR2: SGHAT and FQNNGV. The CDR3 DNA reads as TGTGCCAGCAGCTCCGTCGGGACAGTTTACACTGAAGCTTTCTTT. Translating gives CASSSVGTVYTEAFF.

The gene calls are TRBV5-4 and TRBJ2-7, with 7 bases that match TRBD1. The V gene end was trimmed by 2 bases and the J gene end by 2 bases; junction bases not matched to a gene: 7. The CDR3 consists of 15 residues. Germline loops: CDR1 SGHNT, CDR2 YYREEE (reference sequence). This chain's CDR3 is CASSFSGQRAYEQYF. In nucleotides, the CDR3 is TGTGCCAGCAGCTTCTCGGGACAGAGGGCCTACGAGCAGTACTTC.

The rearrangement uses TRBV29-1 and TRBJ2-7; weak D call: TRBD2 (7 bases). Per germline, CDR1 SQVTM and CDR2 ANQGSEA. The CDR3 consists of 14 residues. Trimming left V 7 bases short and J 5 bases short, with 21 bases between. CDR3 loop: CSAFGGQGGHEQYF. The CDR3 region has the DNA TGCAGCGCCTTCGGGGGGCAGGGTGGGCACGAGCAGTACTTC.

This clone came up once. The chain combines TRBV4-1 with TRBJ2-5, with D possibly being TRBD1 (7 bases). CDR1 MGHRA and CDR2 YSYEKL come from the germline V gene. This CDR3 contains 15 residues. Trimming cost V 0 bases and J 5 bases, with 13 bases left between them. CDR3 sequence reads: CASSQDSPGGETQYF. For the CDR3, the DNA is TGCGCCAGCAGCCAAGACAGCCCAGGGGGGGAGACCCAGTACTTC.

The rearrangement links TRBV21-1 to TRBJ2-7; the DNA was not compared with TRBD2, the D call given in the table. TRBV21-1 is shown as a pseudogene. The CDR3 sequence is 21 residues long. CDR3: CASSTRKYRRGTSGLGYEQYF. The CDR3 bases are TGTGCCAGCAGCACGAGGAAGTACCGGAGGGGGACTAGCGGGTTGGGATACGAGCAGTACTTC.

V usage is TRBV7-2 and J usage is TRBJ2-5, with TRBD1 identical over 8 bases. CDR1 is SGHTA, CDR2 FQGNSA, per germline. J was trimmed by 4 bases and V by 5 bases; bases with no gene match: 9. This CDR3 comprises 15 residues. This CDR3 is CASSAKQGGGETQYF. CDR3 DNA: TGTGCCAGCAGCGCGAAACAGGGGGGAGGAGAGACCCAGTACTTC.

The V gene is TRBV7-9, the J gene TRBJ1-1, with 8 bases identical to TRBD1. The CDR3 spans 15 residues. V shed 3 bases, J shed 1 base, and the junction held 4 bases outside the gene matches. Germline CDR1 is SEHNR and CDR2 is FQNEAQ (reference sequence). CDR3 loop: CASSLSGQGNTEAFF. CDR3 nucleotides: TGTGCCAGCAGCTTGTCTGGACAGGGGAACACTGAAGCTTTCTTT.

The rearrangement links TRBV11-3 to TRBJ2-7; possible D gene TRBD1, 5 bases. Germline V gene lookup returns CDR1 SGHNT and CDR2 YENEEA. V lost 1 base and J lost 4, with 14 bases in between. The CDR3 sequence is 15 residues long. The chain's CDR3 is CASSLGGDRSYEQYF. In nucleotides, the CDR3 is TGTGCCAGCAGCTTAGGGGGCGACCGATCTTACGAGCAGTACTTC.

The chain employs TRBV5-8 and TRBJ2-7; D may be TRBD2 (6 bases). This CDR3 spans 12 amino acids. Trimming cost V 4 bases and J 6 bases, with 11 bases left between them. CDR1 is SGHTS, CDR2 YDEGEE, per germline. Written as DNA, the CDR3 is TGTGCCAGCAGCGTGGGGAGGATCGAGCAGTACTTC. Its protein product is CASSVGRIEQYF.

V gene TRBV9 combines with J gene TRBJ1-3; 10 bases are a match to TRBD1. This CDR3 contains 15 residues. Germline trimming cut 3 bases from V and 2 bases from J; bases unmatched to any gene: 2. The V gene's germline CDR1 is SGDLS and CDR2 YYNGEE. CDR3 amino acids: CASSAGTGAGNTIYF. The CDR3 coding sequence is TGTGCCAGCAGCGCCGGGACAGGGGCTGGAAACACCATATATTTT. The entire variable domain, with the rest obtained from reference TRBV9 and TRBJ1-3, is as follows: DSGVTQTPKHLITATGQRVTLRCSPRSGDLSVYWYQQSLDQGLQFLIQYYNGEERAKGNILERFSAQQFPDLHSELNLSSLELGDSALYFCASSAGTGAGNTIYFGEGSWLTVV.

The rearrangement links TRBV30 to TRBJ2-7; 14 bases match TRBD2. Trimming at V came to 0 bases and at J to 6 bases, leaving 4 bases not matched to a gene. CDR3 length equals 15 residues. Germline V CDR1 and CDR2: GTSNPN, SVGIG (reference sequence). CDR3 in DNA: TGTGCCTGGAGTGTAGGGACTAGCGGGAGTAGCGAGCAGTACTTC. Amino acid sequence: CAWSVGTSGSSEQYF.

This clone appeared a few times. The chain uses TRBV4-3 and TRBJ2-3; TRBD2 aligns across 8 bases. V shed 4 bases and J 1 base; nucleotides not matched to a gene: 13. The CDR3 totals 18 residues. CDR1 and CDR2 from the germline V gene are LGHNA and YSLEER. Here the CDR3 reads CASSPEGLSGGRTDTQYF. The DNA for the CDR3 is TGCGCCAGCAGCCCAGAGGGATTGAGCGGGGGTCGCACAGATACGCAGTATTTT.

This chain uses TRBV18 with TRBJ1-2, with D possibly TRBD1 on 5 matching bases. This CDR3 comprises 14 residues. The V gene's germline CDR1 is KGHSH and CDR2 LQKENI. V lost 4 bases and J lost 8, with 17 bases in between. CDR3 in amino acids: CASSLQGSNEGYTF. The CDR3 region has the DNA TGTGCCAGCTCACTCCAGGGTAGCAATGAAGGCTACACCTTC.

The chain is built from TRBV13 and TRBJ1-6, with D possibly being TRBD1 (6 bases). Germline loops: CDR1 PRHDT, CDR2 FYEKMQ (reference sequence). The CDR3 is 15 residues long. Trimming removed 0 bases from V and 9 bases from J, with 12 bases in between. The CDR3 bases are TGTGCCAGCAGCTTAGGACAGGGAAGGAGTTCACCCCTCCACTTT. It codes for CASSLGQGRSSPLHF.

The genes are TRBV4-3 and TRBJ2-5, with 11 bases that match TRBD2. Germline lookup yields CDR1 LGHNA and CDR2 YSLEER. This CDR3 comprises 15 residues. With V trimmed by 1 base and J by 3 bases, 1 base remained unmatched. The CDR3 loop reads CASSQVLAGEETQYF. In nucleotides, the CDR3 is TGCGCCAGCAGCCAAGTACTAGCGGGAGAAGAGACCCAGTACTTC.

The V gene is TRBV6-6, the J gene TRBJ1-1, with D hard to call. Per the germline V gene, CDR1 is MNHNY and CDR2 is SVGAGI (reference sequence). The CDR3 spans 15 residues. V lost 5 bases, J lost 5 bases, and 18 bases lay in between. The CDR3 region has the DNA TGTGCCAGCAGTACGGAGGGAGGGTTTGGTACTGAAGCTTTCTTT. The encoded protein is CASSTEGGFGTEAFF.

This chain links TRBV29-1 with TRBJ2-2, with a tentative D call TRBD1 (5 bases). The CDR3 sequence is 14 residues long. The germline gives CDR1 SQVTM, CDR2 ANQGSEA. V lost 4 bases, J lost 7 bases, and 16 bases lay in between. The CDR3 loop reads CSVGRDIGDGELFF. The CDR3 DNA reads TGCAGCGTTGGCAGGGATATTGGGGACGGGGAGCTGTTTTTT.

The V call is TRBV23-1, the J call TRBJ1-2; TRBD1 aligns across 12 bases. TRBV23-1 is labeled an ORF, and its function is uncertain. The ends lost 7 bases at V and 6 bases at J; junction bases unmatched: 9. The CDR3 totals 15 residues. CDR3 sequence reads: CASIRDRGLGDGYTF. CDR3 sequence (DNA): TGCGCCAGCATCCGGGACAGGGGGCTAGGGGATGGCTACACCTTC.

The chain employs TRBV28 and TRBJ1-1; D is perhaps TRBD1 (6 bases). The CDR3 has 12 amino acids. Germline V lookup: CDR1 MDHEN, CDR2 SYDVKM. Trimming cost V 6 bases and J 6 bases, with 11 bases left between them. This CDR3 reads CASSWDIAEAFF. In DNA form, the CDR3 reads TGTGCCAGCAGCTGGGACATAGCTGAAGCTTTCTTT. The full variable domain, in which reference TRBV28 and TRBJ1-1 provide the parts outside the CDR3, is DVKVTQSSRYLVKRTGEKVFLECVQDMDHENMFWYRQDPGLGLRLIYFSYDVKMKEKGDIPEGYSVSREKKERFSLILESASTNQTSMYLCASSWDIAEAFFGQGTRLTVV.

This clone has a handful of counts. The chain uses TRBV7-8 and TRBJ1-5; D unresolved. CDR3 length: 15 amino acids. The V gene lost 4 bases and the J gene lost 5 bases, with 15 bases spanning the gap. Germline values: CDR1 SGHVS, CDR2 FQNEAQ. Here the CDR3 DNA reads TGTGCCAGCAGCTCGGAAGGAGAGGGCTATCAGCCCCAGCATTTT. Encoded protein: CASSSEGEGYQPQHF.

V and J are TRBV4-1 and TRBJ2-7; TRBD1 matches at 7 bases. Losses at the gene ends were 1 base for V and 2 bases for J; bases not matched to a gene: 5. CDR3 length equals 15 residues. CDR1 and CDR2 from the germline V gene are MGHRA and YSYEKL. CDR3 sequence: CASSQAQGETYEQYF. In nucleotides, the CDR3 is TGCGCCAGCAGCCAAGCTCAGGGGGAAACCTACGAGCAGTACTTC.

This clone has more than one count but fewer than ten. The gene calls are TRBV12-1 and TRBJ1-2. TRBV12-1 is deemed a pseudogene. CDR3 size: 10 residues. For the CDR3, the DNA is TGTGCCAGCTGCCGGTCTGGCTACACCTTC. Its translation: CASCRSGYTF.

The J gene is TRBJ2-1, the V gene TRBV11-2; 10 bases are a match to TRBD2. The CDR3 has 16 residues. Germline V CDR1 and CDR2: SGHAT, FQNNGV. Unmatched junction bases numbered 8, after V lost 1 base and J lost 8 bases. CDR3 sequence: CASSLGGLALVDEQFF. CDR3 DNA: TGTGCCAGCAGCTTAGGGGGACTAGCGTTAGTCGATGAGCAGTTCTTC.

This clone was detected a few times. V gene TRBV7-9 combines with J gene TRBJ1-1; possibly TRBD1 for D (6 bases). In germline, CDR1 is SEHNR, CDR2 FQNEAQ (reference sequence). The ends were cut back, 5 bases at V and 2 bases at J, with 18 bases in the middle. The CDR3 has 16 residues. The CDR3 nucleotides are TGTGCCAGCAGCCCGAAGACAGGAGCTCTAAACACTGAAGCTTTCTTT. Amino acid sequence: CASSPKTGALNTEAFF.